Listed here are 8 T cell receptor beta chains from one sample, sequenced in a study of CD8 T cells in ankylosing spondylitis. Broader study findings: Characteristic, it appeared, of ankylosing spondylitis blood was a TCR beta motif of roughly eight highly homologous variants.

TCRdb analysed the 5' RACE reads with MiXCR anew, one entry per CDR3 protein. This table has about 210,000 distinct CDR3 sequences, about 6.7% appearing once. For these receptors, no antigen is known. The sample comprised blood, either unsorted or a sorted T cell fraction (not recorded which). The source of these receptors is a male donor with ankylosing spondylitis.

This clonotype showed up many times. V gene TRBV5-6 combines with J gene TRBJ2-1; maybe TRBD1 (6 bases). Germline V gene sequence: CDR1 SGHDT, CDR2 YYEEEE. V gave up 0 bases and J gave up 7 bases, with 8 bases separating them. The CDR3 is made up of 13 amino acids. The CDR3 protein is CASSLGRGNEQFF. The CDR3 bases are TGTGCCAGCAGCTTGGGCAGGGGAAATGAGCAGTTCTTC. The whole variable domain, remainder taken from reference TRBV5-6 and TRBJ2-1, is DAGVTQSPTHLIKTRGQQVTLRCSPKSGHDTVSWYQQALGQGPQFIFQYYEEEERQRGNFPDRFSGHQFPNYSSELNVNALLLGDSALYLCASSLGRGNEQFFGPGTRLTVL.

The V call is TRBV7-2, the J call TRBJ2-1, with 9 bases aligning to TRBD2. Germline values: CDR1 SGHTA, CDR2 FQGNSA. The CDR3 contains 16 residues. The J segment lost 5 bases and the V segment lost 0 bases, leaving 5 bases of the junction unmatched. The CDR3 nucleotides are TGTGCCAGCAGCTTAGCTGGGACTAGCCTAAACAATGAGCAGTTCTTC. Translating it yields CASSLAGTSLNNEQFF.

This rearrangement joins TRBV6-2 or TRBV6-3 to TRBJ1-2; D not certain. Germline CDR1 is MNHEY and CDR2 is SVGEGT. The ends were cut back, 4 bases at V and 0 bases at J, with 9 bases in the middle. CDR3 size: 14 residues. The CDR3 nucleotides are TGTGCCAGCAGTTTCACAGAAGCTAACTATGGCTACACCTTC. It specifies CASSFTEANYGYTF.

This clonotype has ten or more counts. This chain links TRBV28 with TRBJ1-5; D gene ambiguous. This CDR3 region has 13 residues. Germline V CDR1 and CDR2: MDHEN, SYDVKM. The germline V and J ends were trimmed by 3 bases and 2 bases, with 5 bases remaining between them. CDR3 nucleotides: TGTGCCAGCAGTTTTAGTGGCAATCAGCCCCAGCATTTT. Translating it yields CASSFSGNQPQHF. Full variable domain (outside the CDR3, taken from reference TRBV28 and TRBJ1-5): DVKVTQSSRYLVKRTGEKVFLECVQDMDHENMFWYRQDPGLGLRLIYFSYDVKMKEKGDIPEGYSVSREKKERFSLILESASTNQTSMYLCASSFSGNQPQHFGDGTRLSIL.

This clonotype came up many times. V gene TRBV29-1 combines with J gene TRBJ2-1, with 11 bases identical to TRBD2. The V and J ends lost 7 bases and 2 bases, in that order; junction bases with no gene match: 4. CDR3 length: 14 residues. Germline-derived CDR1 and CDR2 are SQVTM and ANQGSEA. The CDR3 is CSAVAGGPYNEQFF. The CDR3, as DNA: TGCAGCGCTGTAGCGGGAGGGCCCTACAATGAGCAGTTCTTC.

This clonotype was counted at least ten times. The V and J genes are TRBV7-8 and TRBJ2-5; 8 bases are a match to TRBD2. V shed 5 bases and J 1 base; nucleotides not matched to a gene: 12. The CDR3 is 17 residues long. In germline, CDR1 is SGHVS, CDR2 FQNEAQ. DNA for the CDR3: TGTGCCAGCAGCCCTCCCAGCGCGGGAGGAACCCAAGAGACCCAGTACTTC. It yields the protein CASSPPSAGGTQETQYF.

This clonotype was counted many times. The CDR3 coding sequence is TGTGCCAGCAGCTTAGTGGCTAGCGGGAGTGAGACCCAGTACTTC. Its protein product is CASSLVASGSETQYF. The rearrangement joins TRBV7-8 to TRBJ2-5, with 10 bases lining up with TRBD2. The CDR3 sequence is 15 residues long. Germline V gene data show CDR1 as SGHVS and CDR2 as FQNEAQ. V lost 1 base to trimming and J lost 5 bases; unmatched junction nucleotides: 4.

This clonotype was picked up many times. This sequence joins TRBV5-1 and TRBJ1-2; 8 nucleotides agree with TRBD1. The V segment lost 1 base and the J segment 6 bases; nucleotides outside the gene matches: 5. Germline loops: CDR1 SGHRS, CDR2 YFSETQ. The CDR3 covers 14 residues. CDR3 protein: CASSLSGQANGYTF. The CDR3 DNA follows: TGCGCCAGCAGCTTGTCGGGACAGGCAAATGGCTACACCTTC.